The present entry profiles one T cell receptor beta chain with its context. The record originates from a study of blood T cell repertoires in COVID-19. Study summary: Specimens from acute and convalescent COVID-19 originated in the United States, Italy and Spain. PBMCs, B-cell-depleted T cells, or T cells provided the cDNA or gDNA that made up the material.

V gave up 5 bases and J gave up 4 bases; unmatched junction bases: 10. Germline V gives CDR1 LNHNV, CDR2 YYDKDF (reference sequence). This CDR3 spans 15 amino acids. Methods used by the authors: By means of reference gene primer amplification, nucleated cell counts were estimated. The method was immunoSEQ multiplex PCR; TCRdb's version includes in-frame clones alone and lacks a portion of them. V, J and clone size derive from that table, while D and trimming were established from the DNA sequence. This table has 210,000 or so clones, 75% to 90% appearing once. This receptor was taken from a human donor in a cohort sampled during active COVID-19. This chain joins TRBV15 and TRBJ2-7; TRBD1 agrees at 8 bases. Material: peripheral blood. CDR3 DNA: TGTGCCACCAGCCGAGCCCAGACAGGGGCATACGAGCAGTACTTC. Translated, it gives CATSRAQTGAYEQYF.